The following is a T cell receptor (beta chain) sequence with its context. Its cognate antigen has yet to be identified. It has no much larger one-base neighbor in the sample; base qualities were not kept. The data were obtained in a study of neoadjuvant nivolumab and ipilimumab in lung cancer (dated by TCRdb to the early 2020s). The study in broad terms: In the NEOSTAR trial, nivolumab was administered intravenously at 3 mg/kg on days 1, 15 and 29, and the combination arm also received ipilimumab 1 mg/kg on day 1 only. The major pathologic response (MPR) rate in the intention-to-treat population in each study arm was designated as the primary trial endpoint. The trial treated 44 patients with operable NSCLC: about 23 were randomized to nivolumab monotherapy and 21 to nivolumab plus ipilimumab. TCR repertoires in pretherapy (baseline) peripheral blood were compared with TCR repertoires in tumors resected at surgery after neoadjuvant immune checkpoint blockade. Seven patients had matched pretherapy and resected tumor pairs analyzed, with four treated with nivolumab and three with nivolumab plus ipilimumab. The research as a whole found: TCR richness and clonality were greater in resected tumors than in tumor-adjacent uninvolved lung, and increases were seen in more dual-therapy-treated tumors. Tumor T-cell richness and clonality rose from pretherapy to surgery in three of three dual-therapy tumors but in only two of four nivolumab-treated tumors. Pretherapy blood TCR richness correlated positively with richness in tumors resected after neoadjuvant therapy (Spearman R = 0.82). No significant correlation was found between TCR clonality and pathologic tumor regression, and only one major-pathologic-response sample was available for the clonality analysis. A small number of samples was subjected to TCR sequencing.

The time point label corresponds to: at surgical resection after neoadjuvant nivolumab +/- ipilimumab. The samples were obtained from NEOSTAR, a phase 2 randomized trial that tested neoadjuvant nivolumab or nivolumab plus ipilimumab, followed by surgery, in operable NSCLC. Library preparation employed the immunoSEQ multiplex PCR assay. The authors' analysis ran thus. Richness and clonality were used to summarize the repertoires, and clones that significantly expanded or contracted between pre- and post-therapy samples were identified. What TCRdb holds here is the immuneACCESS table cut down to in-frame rearrangements. Part of the clones is not present; checked against another copy, under half of the missing clones reflect an unresolved V gene, and the others are unexplained. D and trimming come from the DNA, and the V and J calls and clone size come from that table. The table for this sample lists about 26,000 clones; around 83% of them were counted only once. Clones ranked in the top ten supply 8.6% of the sample.

CDR1 SGHAT and CDR2 FQNNGV were looked up in the germline V gene. Deletion took 1 base off V and 4 bases off J, with a span of 10 bases between the germline ends. There are 14 amino acids in the CDR3, from cysteine to phenylalanine inclusive. Of all the DNA, just the CDR3 is kept, 42 bases in frame from base 1. This TCR came from an adult with non-small cell lung cancer. The sample here was tumor tissue, taken after neoadjuvant nivolumab, alone or with ipilimumab, at or shortly before surgery. This chain is built from TRBV11-2 and TRBJ2-5, with TRBD2 perhaps the D gene, on 5 matching bases. CDR3 loop: CASSLARSGETQYF. Read as DNA, the sequence is TGTGCCAGCAGCTTAGCGCGCAGCGGAGAGACCCAGTACTTC.